This T cell receptor beta chain stems from a study of control samples from healthy donors and cancer patients. V lost 1 base and J 1 base, leaving 11 bases between the germline ends. The CDR3 has 15 residues. Germline V gene data show CDR1 as SGHAT and CDR2 as FQNNGV. Assay: immunoSEQ multiplex PCR; the TCRdb copy retains only in-frame clones and omits some. In the table there are 70,000 to 95,000 clones, approximately 93% of which are singletons. The rearrangement links TRBV11-2 to TRBJ2-7, with D unresolved. The sample consisted of PBMCs. The TCR was taken from a woman between 35 and 50 years old with lung cancer. DNA of the CDR3: TGTGCCAGCAGCTTAGTAGAATACAGATCCTACGAGCAGTACTTC. It yields the protein CASSLVEYRSYEQYF.